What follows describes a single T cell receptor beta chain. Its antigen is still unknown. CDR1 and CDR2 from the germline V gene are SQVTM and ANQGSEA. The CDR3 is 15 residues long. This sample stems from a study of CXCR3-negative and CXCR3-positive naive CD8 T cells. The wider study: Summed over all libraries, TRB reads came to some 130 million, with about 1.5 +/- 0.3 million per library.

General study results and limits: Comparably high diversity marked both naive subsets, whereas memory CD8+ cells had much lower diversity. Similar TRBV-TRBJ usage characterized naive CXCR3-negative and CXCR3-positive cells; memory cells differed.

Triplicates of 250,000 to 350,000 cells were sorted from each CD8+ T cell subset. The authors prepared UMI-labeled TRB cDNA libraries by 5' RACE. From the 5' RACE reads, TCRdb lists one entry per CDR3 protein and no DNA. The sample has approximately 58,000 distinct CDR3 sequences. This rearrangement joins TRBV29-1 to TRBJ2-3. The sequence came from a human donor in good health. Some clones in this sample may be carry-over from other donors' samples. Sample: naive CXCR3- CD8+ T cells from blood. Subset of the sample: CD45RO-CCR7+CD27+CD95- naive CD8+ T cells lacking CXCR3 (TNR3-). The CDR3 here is CSGVPYLASTDTQYF.